Described below is a single TCR beta chain sequence and its context. Measured with immunoSEQ multiplex PCR; TCRdb has only the in-frame clones, and not every one. In the table there are about 380,000 clones, about 88% of which are singletons. The CDR3 runs 13 residues. Trimming took 6 bases from V and 1 from J, leaving 7 bases between them. The data were obtained in a study of blood T cell repertoires in COVID-19. This sequence originates from a woman aged 18-30 years who had recovered from COVID-19. Sequenced sample: PBMCs or T cells enriched from blood (not recorded which). J is TRBJ2-1 and V is TRBV12-3 or TRBV12-4, with D maybe TRBD1 (6 bases). Here the CDR3 DNA reads TGTGCCAGCAGGGACAGTTCCTACAATGAGCAGTTCTTC. Its translation: CASRDSSYNEQFF.